Each of the 15 T cell receptor beta chains below was sequenced from the same sample in a study of molecular identifiers for immune sequencing clone quantification. TCRdb fed the PCR reads into MiXCR, producing one record per CDR3 protein. There are 350,000 or so distinct CDR3 sequences in the sample; over 20% occur only once, and under 0.95% lies in the top ten. Sequencing was done on a sample of naive CD8+ T cells from blood, with Jurkat cell RNA spiked in. Subset described: FACS-sorted CD8+CD4-CCR7+CD45RA+ naive T cells. These receptors all come from a human donor in good health. Some libraries in this study had Jurkat cell RNA spiked in.

This clonotype was seen many times. The V gene is TRBV7-9, the J gene TRBJ2-5; D gene unclear. Trimming cost V 4 bases and J 5 bases, with 8 bases left between them. The CDR3 is 12 residues long. Germline V gene sequence: CDR1 SEHNR, CDR2 FQNEAQ (reference sequence). CDR3 sequence reads: CASSSSTETQYF. The CDR3 nucleotides are TGTGCCAGCAGCTCCTCCACGGAGACCCAGTACTTC.

This clonotype came up many times. This rearrangement joins TRBV14 to TRBJ1-2; TRBD1 might be the D (5 bases). V dropped 0 bases and J dropped 5 bases, with 13 bases sitting between them. From germline, CDR1 is SGHDN and CDR2 FVKESK. The CDR3 runs 15 residues. CDR3 amino acids: CASSQEWGTYYGYTF. In DNA, the CDR3 is TGTGCCAGCAGCCAAGAATGGGGCACATATTATGGCTACACCTTC. Filled out from reference TRBV14 and TRBJ1-2, the complete variable domain reads EAGVTQFPSHSVIEKGQTVTLRCDPISGHDNLYWYRRVMGKEIKFLLHFVKESKQDESGMPNNRFLAERTGGTYSTLKVQPAELEDSGVYFCASSQEWGTYYGYTFGSGTRLTVV.

This clonotype was detected ten times or more. The CDR3 region has the DNA TGTGCCAGCAGCGTAGACCACAGGAAAGAGACCCAGTACTTC. Encoded protein: CASSVDHRKETQYF. The gene calls are TRBV9 and TRBJ2-5; perhaps TRBD1 as D (5 bases). Germline V gene sequence: CDR1 SGDLS, CDR2 YYNGEE. This CDR3 has 14 residues. The V end lost 0 bases, the J end lost 3 bases, and 9 bases lay between the germline ends.

This clonotype was counted ten times or more. The rearrangement joins TRBV3-1 to TRBJ1-1; D not certain. Trimming removed 3 bases at V and 7 bases at J, with 15 bases between. Germline V gives CDR1 LGHDT, CDR2 YNNKEL (reference sequence). CDR3 length: 14 residues. This CDR3 reads CASSHKGFTVEAFF. The CDR3 DNA is TGTGCCAGCAGCCACAAGGGTTTCACAGTTGAAGCTTTCTTT.

This clonotype was recorded at least ten times. The chain has TRBV6-2 or TRBV6-3 and TRBJ2-7; D tentatively reads TRBD1 or TRBD2 (5 bases each). The germline V and J ends were trimmed by 0 bases and 6 bases, with 18 bases remaining between them. The CDR3 contains 16 residues. Germline V gene sequence: CDR1 MNHEY, CDR2 SVGEGT. CDR3: CASSYSPGPMPGEQYF. The CDR3 DNA reads TGTGCCAGCAGTTACTCCCCGGGACCGATGCCTGGCGAGCAGTACTTC.

As regards this clonotype: A read error may be the cause here, since a much bigger clone is one base away. The chain has TRBV27 and TRBJ1-3, with D perhaps TRBD1 (5 bases). The CDR3 spans 15 residues. V lost 0 bases and J 9 bases, leaving 15 bases between the germline ends. CDR1 and CDR2 (germline): MNHEY, SMNVEV (reference sequence). CDR3 nucleotides: TGTGCCAGCAGTTTATCAGGACACTGGATGAGCACCATATATTTT. Encoded protein: CASSLSGHWMSTIYF.

This clonotype was seen repeatedly, ten times or more. This chain uses TRBV5-4 with TRBJ1-1; 7 bases align to TRBD1. Germline loops: CDR1 SGHNT, CDR2 YYREEE (reference sequence). V lost 0 bases, J lost 0 bases, and 5 bases stayed unmatched. The CDR3 runs 16 residues. The chain's CDR3 is CASSLGQGGLNTEAFF. In DNA, the CDR3 is TGTGCCAGCAGCTTGGGACAGGGTGGACTGAACACTGAAGCTTTCTTT.

This clonotype occurred many times. The V gene is TRBV14, the J gene TRBJ2-5; D may correspond to TRBD1 or TRBD2 (6 bases each). The CDR3 spans 14 residues. V was cut by 0 bases and J by 4 bases, with 9 bases left in between. Germline values: CDR1 SGHDN, CDR2 FVKESK. Here the CDR3 DNA reads TGTGCCAGCAGCCAAGAAGGGGGGAGAGAGACCCAGTACTTC. This codes for CASSQEGGRETQYF.

This chain uses TRBV6-2 or TRBV6-3 with TRBJ2-3; 11 positions agree with TRBD2. The V segment lost 4 bases and the J segment 1 base; nucleotides outside the gene matches: 10. In germline, CDR1 is MNHEY, CDR2 SVGEGT. CDR3 length equals 18 residues. The CDR3 DNA is TGTGCCAGCAGTTTAATGACTAGCGGGGTGATCGGCACAGATACGCAGTATTTT. Protein sequence: CASSLMTSGVIGTDTQYF.

Comments on this clonotype: One end of the junction varies from germline; a read error may be responsible. The chain uses TRBV15 and TRBJ1-1; tentative D call: TRBD1 (6 bases). CDR1 and CDR2 from the germline V gene are LNHNV and YYDKDF (reference sequence). The CDR3 covers 17 residues. Here the CDR3 DNA reads TGTGCCACCAGCAGTACCACAGGGCGCCTGGGGAACACTGCAGCTTTCTTT. Encoded protein: CATSSTTGRLGNTAAFF.

With respect to this clonotype: A much larger clone lies a single base off, so this may be a read error. No conserved phenylalanine or tryptophan ends this CDR3, so it is likely a read error. V and J are TRBV29-1 and TRBJ2-3; D call uncertain. CDR3 length: 11 amino acids. Germline V gene lookup returns CDR1 SQVTM and CDR2 ANQGSEA. CDR3: CWASNTDTQYL. The CDR3 DNA is TGCTGGGCCAGTAACACAGATACGCAGTATCTT.

This clonotype has a count of ten or more. J is TRBJ1-2 and V is TRBV12-3 or TRBV12-4, with TRBD1 matching 10 bases. V trimming: 6 bases; J trimming: 3 bases; junction bases outside the gene matches: 10. The CDR3 covers 16 residues. The CDR3 DNA reads as TGTGCCAGCAGGGGCACTTCGGACAGGGGGGACTATGGCTACACCTTC. This codes for CASRGTSDRGDYGYTF.

With respect to this clonotype: This sequence may be a read error, since a much larger clone differs from it by one base. This chain links TRBV12-3 or TRBV12-4 with TRBJ1-3; no reliable D call. This CDR3 comprises 11 residues. The V end lost 11 bases, the J end lost 4 bases, and 9 bases lay between the germline ends. CDR3 DNA sequence: TGTGCCGGCAATTTGGGAAACACCATATATTTT. It is translated as CAGNLGNTIYF.

This clonotype was counted at least ten times. The J gene is TRBJ2-3, the V gene TRBV29-1; 7 bases are shared with TRBD2. The CDR3 totals 15 residues. The V segment lost 4 bases and the J segment 1 base; nucleotides outside the gene matches: 8. Germline values: CDR1 SQVTM, CDR2 ANQGSEA. CDR3 sequence (DNA): TGCAGCGTTGTTTGGGGGAGGGAGGGCACAGATACGCAGTATTTT. Amino acids: CSVVWGREGTDTQYF.

This clonotype has just a few counts. The rearrangement joins TRBV10-1 to TRBJ2-1; unclear D gene. The length of the CDR3 is 14 residues. Per the germline V gene, CDR1 is WNHNN and CDR2 is SYGVQD (reference sequence). Trimming took off 2 bases at V and 4 bases at J, with 9 bases between the two ends. Here the CDR3 DNA reads TGCGCCAGCAGTGAGCGGCAGATATACAATGAGCAGTTCTTC. Residues: CASSERQIYNEQFF.